A single sample is the source of the 17 T cell receptor beta chains below, sequenced in a study of cytotoxic CD8 clonotypes in ibrutinib-treated CLL. Libraries were prepared by immunoSEQ multiplex PCR; TCRdb keeps only in-frame clonotypes and omits some of them. The sample has around 50,000 clones, roughly 57% seen once. The sample in question was PBMCs, obtained after 24 months of ibrutinib treatment. These receptors all come from a human donor with chronic lymphocytic leukemia.

This chain joins TRBV14 and TRBJ2-7; D may be TRBD2 (5 bases). Trimming stripped 1 base from V and 2 bases from J, with 15 bases between. Germline V gives CDR1 SGHDN, CDR2 FVKESK. This CDR3 region has 16 residues. CDR3 coding DNA: TGTGCCAGCAGCCAAGGAGCGGCCCACCAACCCTACGAGCAGTACTTC. Translation: CASSQGAAHQPYEQYF.

This chain links TRBV2 with TRBJ1-6; possibly TRBD1 for D (5 bases). The CDR3 covers 13 residues. With 7 bases removed from V and 9 bases from J, the gap between germline ends came to 13 bases. Germline V gene sequence: CDR1 SNHLY, CDR2 FYNNEI. The CDR3 coding sequence is TGTGCCAGCACGGGGCAGAGGGGTTCACCCCTCCACTTT. Protein product: CASTGQRGSPLHF.

The chain combines TRBV29-1 with TRBJ2-2; D ambiguous. V lost 2 bases to trimming and J lost 1 base, with 5 bases between them. The CDR3 is made up of 13 amino acids. CDR1 SQVTM and CDR2 ANQGSEA come from the germline V gene. CDR3 protein: CSVERQNTGELFF. In DNA, the CDR3 is TGCAGCGTTGAAAGGCAGAACACCGGGGAGCTGTTTTTT.

Only one count was recorded for this clone. With a much larger clone just one base away, this may be a read error. The sample contains more than one DNA sequence encoding this CDR3. The chain recombines TRBV5-6 with TRBJ1-5; D ambiguous. The CDR3 is made up of 12 amino acids. Germline V gene data show CDR1 as SGHDT and CDR2 as YYEEEE. The V end lost 2 bases, the J end lost 1 base, and 1 base lay between the germline ends. The CDR3 coding sequence is TGTGCCAGCAGCTTAAGCAATCAGCCCCAGCATTTT. As protein: CASSLSNQPQHF. The whole variable domain, remainder taken from reference TRBV5-6 and TRBJ1-5, is DAGVTQSPTHLIKTRGQQVTLRCSPKSGHDTVSWYQQALGQGPQFIFQYYEEEERQRGNFPDRFSGHQFPNYSSELNVNALLLGDSALYLCASSLSNQPQHFGDGTRLSIL.

This clone was observed once. The chain links TRBV2 to TRBJ1-5; TRBD1 agrees at 8 bases. V dropped 7 bases and J dropped 5; count of bases not matched to a gene: 10. CDR1 SNHLY and CDR2 FYNNEI come from the germline V gene. CDR3 size: 15 residues. CDR3 nucleotides: TGTGCCAGCACCGGGGACAGGTTCCCCGATCAGCCCCAGCATTTT. Translation: CASTGDRFPDQPQHF.

The gene calls are TRBV2 and TRBJ1-6; D not certain. CDR3 length equals 16 residues. CDR1 and CDR2 from the germline V gene are SNHLY and FYNNEI. Trimming shortened V by 0 bases and J by 10 bases, and 16 bases separated the two germline ends. The CDR3 bases are TGTGCCAGCAGTGAAGCGGCGCCCCGGAGGAACTCACCCCTCCACTTT. This sequence encodes CASSEAAPRRNSPLHF. Full variable domain (rest looked up from reference TRBV2 and TRBJ1-6): EPEVTQTPSHQVTQMGQEVILRCVPISNHLYFYWYRQILGQKVEFLVSFYNNEISEKSEIFDDQFSVERPDGSNFTLKIRSTKLEDSAMYFCASSEAAPRRNSPLHFGNGTRLTVT.

There are many counts of this clone. J is TRBJ2-2 and V is TRBV5-6; a weak D match, TRBD1 (5 bases). Germline V lookup: CDR1 SGHDT, CDR2 YYEEEE. V lost 0 bases and J 6 bases, leaving 9 bases between the germline ends. CDR3 length equals 14 residues. In nucleotides, the CDR3 is TGTGCCAGCAGCTTGGGTCAGGGTTCCGGGGAGCTGTTTTTT. Its translation is CASSLGQGSGELFF.

This clone was seen once. V gene TRBV19 combines with J gene TRBJ1-5, with 8 nucleotides matching TRBD1. CDR3 size: 15 residues. The ends lost 6 bases at V and 3 bases at J; junction bases unmatched: 7. Germline loops: CDR1 LNHDA, CDR2 SQIVND (reference sequence). The CDR3 DNA reads as TGTGCCAGTAGGCCGGGACAGGTAAACAATCAGCCCCAGCATTTT. Its protein is CASRPGQVNNQPQHF. Drawing the rest from reference TRBV19 and TRBJ1-5, the complete variable domain is DGGITQSPKYLFRKEGQNVTLSCEQNLNHDAMYWYRQDPGQGLRLIYYSQIVNDFQKGDIAEGYSVSREKKESFPLTVTSAQKNPTAFYLCASRPGQVNNQPQHFGDGTRLSIL.

The chain uses TRBV11-2 and TRBJ2-3, with unresolved D. Deletions cut 5 bases from V and 12 bases from J, with 12 bases between. This CDR3 comprises 11 residues. Germline CDR1 and CDR2: SGHAT and FQNNGV. CDR3 nucleotide sequence: TGTGCCAGCAGCGGCGTGGGCCTCCAGTATTTT. Its protein is CASSGVGLQYF.

V and J are TRBV15 and TRBJ1-5, with unresolved D. From germline, CDR1 is LNHNV and CDR2 YYDKDF (reference sequence). The CDR3 totals 15 residues. V lost 0 bases and J 4 bases, leaving 10 bases between the germline ends. CDR3 in amino acids: CATSRDNAENQPQHF. The DNA for the CDR3 is TGTGCCACCAGCAGAGATAATGCAGAGAATCAGCCCCAGCATTTT.

This rearrangement joins TRBV19 to TRBJ1-2; 7 bases fit TRBD1. This CDR3 has 14 amino acids. Per the germline V gene, CDR1 is LNHDA and CDR2 is SQIVND (reference sequence). Trimming at V came to 5 bases and at J to 1 base, leaving 4 bases not matched to a gene. The CDR3 sequence: CASSDTGDNYGYTF. Here the CDR3 DNA reads TGTGCCAGTAGTGACACAGGGGATAACTATGGCTACACCTTC.

The table lists this clone with a few counts. The rearrangement joins TRBV18 to TRBJ2-7; D perhaps matches TRBD1 (6 bases). Germline loops: CDR1 KGHSH, CDR2 LQKENI. Trimming stripped 5 bases from V and 4 bases from J, with 12 bases between. This CDR3 is 13 amino acids long. CDR3 sequence: CASSGQFRYEQYF. CDR3 coding DNA: TGTGCCAGCTCAGGACAGTTCAGGTACGAGCAGTACTTC.

The CDR3 nucleotides read TGTGCCAGCAGCACCGACAGGGTGGCTGAAGTGAACATTCAGTACTTC. This sequence encodes CASSTDRVAEVNIQYF. This chain joins TRBV11-2 and TRBJ2-4; 7 positions match TRBD1. The CDR3 spans 16 residues. Germline CDR1 reads SGHAT; CDR2 reads FQNNGV. The V and J ends lost 5 bases and 7 bases, in that order; junction bases with no gene match: 14. Full variable domain (outside the CDR3, taken from reference TRBV11-2 and TRBJ2-4): EAGVAQSPRYKIIEKRQSVAFWCNPISGHATLYWYQQILGQGPKLLIQFQNNGVVDDSQLPKDRFSAERLKGVDSTLKIQPAKLEDSAVYLCASSTDRVAEVNIQYFGAGTRLSVL.

Many counts were recorded for this clone. Other nucleotide sequences in the sample specify the same CDR3. The V call is TRBV10-2, the J call TRBJ2-7, with 9 bases identical to TRBD1. The CDR3 contains 14 residues. The ends lost 3 bases at V and 4 bases at J; junction bases unmatched: 4. Germline CDR1 is WSHSY and CDR2 is SAAADI. The CDR3 region is CASSDPGQGYEQYF. The CDR3 nucleotides read TGCGCCAGCAGTGATCCGGGACAGGGATACGAGCAGTACTTC.

Only a few counts were recorded for this clone. In DNA, the CDR3 is TGTGCCATCAGTGAAAGAGCCTACGAGCAGTACTTC. Amino acids: CAISERAYEQYF. The J gene is TRBJ2-7, the V gene TRBV10-3; D remains unclear. The V end was cut by 3 bases, the J end by 2 bases, with 5 bases between. Germline V gene lookup returns CDR1 ENHRY and CDR2 SYGVKD. This CDR3 region has 12 residues.

V is TRBV7-9 and J is TRBJ2-7; 9 bases map to TRBD1. The CDR3 runs to 16 residues. V was clipped by 0 bases and J by 2 bases; unmatched bases: 5. Germline V gives CDR1 SEHNR, CDR2 FQNEAQ (reference sequence). Here the CDR3 reads CASSLADRDRAYEQYF. The CDR3 nucleotides read TGTGCCAGCAGCTTAGCCGACCGGGACAGGGCCTACGAGCAGTACTTC.

The chain has TRBV5-6 and TRBJ1-1; 8 bases agree with TRBD1. The CDR3 loop spans 14 amino acids. The trim removed 6 bases at V and 6 bases at J, leaving 10 bases unmatched. The germline CDR1 and CDR2 sequences are SGHDT and YYEEEE. The CDR3 sequence is CASTSPDRGPEAFF. The CDR3 DNA is TGTGCCAGCACTTCCCCAGACAGGGGCCCTGAAGCTTTCTTT. Based on the CDR3 plus reference TRBV5-6 and TRBJ1-1, the full variable domain is DAGVTQSPTHLIKTRGQQVTLRCSPKSGHDTVSWYQQALGQGPQFIFQYYEEEERQRGNFPDRFSGHQFPNYSSELNVNALLLGDSALYLCASTSPDRGPEAFFGQGTRLTVV.